These 27 T cell receptor beta chains came from one sample sequenced in a study of blood T cells in healthy people across ages (dated by TCRdb to the mid-2010s). Receptor libraries were prepared by 5' RACE. The listed sequencing device is Illumina HiSeq 2500. The second PCR ran for roughly 7 to 12 cycles and used a J-beta primer mix along with a sample-barcoded 5' primer. TCRdb's own reprocessing of the public reads used fastp at Q25 and MiXCR and kept productive beta chains. Every entry covers one CDR3 protein and lists the most common genes and DNA from its rows. The sample records about 1,400,000 distinct CDR3 sequences, about 40% of which are singletons. Under 8% of the sample rests with the top ten. The sample was blood. The receptors come from a woman between 18 and 29 years old in good health.

This chain uses TRBV11-2 with TRBJ2-3; 8 bases align to TRBD2. The CDR3 covers 14 residues. In germline, CDR1 is SGHAT, CDR2 FQNNGV. The trim removed 5 bases at V and 5 bases at J, leaving 6 bases unmatched. CDR3 sequence reads: CASSVSGIVDTQYF. The CDR3 bases are TGTGCCAGCAGCGTTAGCGGGATTGTAGATACGCAGTATTTT.

The J gene is TRBJ2-7, the V gene TRBV4-2, with 8 bases matching TRBD2. The germline gives CDR1 LGHNA, CDR2 YNFKEQ. This CDR3 comprises 14 residues. J gave up 8 bases and V 0 bases, and 6 bases lay outside the gene matches. The chain's CDR3 is CASSQDALAGQQYF. As DNA, the CDR3 is TGTGCCAGCAGCCAAGACGCTTTAGCGGGACAGCAGTACTTC.

This clonotype has more than one count but fewer than ten. The rearrangement links TRBV5-1 to TRBJ2-1; TRBD2 aligns across 7 bases. Germline lookup yields CDR1 SGHRS and CDR2 YFSETQ. The CDR3 consists of 15 residues. With 4 bases clipped from V and 5 bases from J, the junction kept 9 bases outside the gene matches. CDR3 amino acids: CASSLWGGTDNEQFF. The CDR3 DNA reads TGCGCCAGCAGCCTATGGGGGGGGACGGACAATGAGCAGTTCTTC.

There are a few counts of this clonotype. The chain recombines TRBV11-2 with TRBJ1-1; 8 bases line up with TRBD1. Germline V CDR1 and CDR2: SGHAT, FQNNGV. J lost 5 bases, V lost 6 bases, and 5 bases had no gene match. The CDR3 extends over 13 amino acids. This CDR3 is CASRRTGRTEAFF. The CDR3 nucleotides are TGTGCCAGCAGGCGGACAGGGCGGACTGAAGCTTTCTTT. Full variable domain (missing parts from reference TRBV11-2 and TRBJ1-1): EAGVAQSPRYKIIEKRQSVAFWCNPISGHATLYWYQQILGQGPKLLIQFQNNGVVDDSQLPKDRFSAERLKGVDSTLKIQPAKLEDSAVYLCASRRTGRTEAFFGQGTRLTVV.

V and J are TRBV29-1 and TRBJ2-3, with 9 bases lining up with TRBD2. The V gene's germline CDR1 is SQVTM and CDR2 ANQGSEA. The CDR3 has 17 amino acids. V gave up 1 base and J gave up 0 bases; unmatched junction bases: 8. DNA for the CDR3: TGCAGCGTTGAAGGTAGCGGGAGCATTGGGAGCACAGATACGCAGTATTTT. Translation gives CSVEGSGSIGSTDTQYF.

This rearrangement joins TRBV7-9 to TRBJ2-7; D not resolved. Between the trimmed V and J ends, which lost 6 bases and 5 bases, there was a span of 23 bases. Looked up from germline, CDR1 is SEHNR and CDR2 is FQNEAQ (reference sequence). The CDR3 runs to 16 residues. Written as DNA, the CDR3 is TGTGCCAGCAGTCTCCTCTTACGTACGGGTAGGAACGAGCAGTACTTC. It yields the protein CASSLLLRTGRNEQYF.

This clonotype turned up a few times. The V gene is TRBV27, the J gene TRBJ2-7, with D possibly TRBD1 on 5 matching bases. Between the trimmed V and J ends, which lost 3 bases and 3 bases, there was a span of 12 bases. Germline V gene data show CDR1 as MNHEY and CDR2 as SMNVEV (reference sequence). The CDR3 consists of 14 residues. The CDR3 sequence: CASSLGHPIYEQYF. DNA for the CDR3: TGTGCCAGCAGTTTGGGGCACCCGATCTACGAGCAGTACTTC.

The rearrangement links TRBV3-1 to TRBJ2-1; the match to TRBD2 covers 12 bases. The trim removed 6 bases at V and 8 bases at J, leaving 8 bases unmatched. Germline V lookup: CDR1 LGHDT, CDR2 YNNKEL (reference sequence). This CDR3 region has 15 residues. The CDR3 DNA follows: TGTGCCAGCAGGCGACTAGCGGGGGAGTCAGATGAGCAGTTCTTC. Its translation is CASRRLAGESDEQFF.

V usage is TRBV20-1 and J usage is TRBJ2-1; D remains unclear. Germline assignment: CDR1 DFQATT and CDR2 SNEGSKA (reference sequence). CDR3 size: 15 residues. Trimming took 5 bases from V and 4 from J, leaving 18 bases between them. The CDR3 protein is CSAGFPDTLYNEQFF. Here the CDR3 DNA reads TGCAGTGCTGGGTTCCCCGACACCCTTTACAATGAGCAGTTCTTC.

This clonotype has just a few counts. This sequence joins TRBV13 and TRBJ2-7; 9 bases are shared with TRBD2. The V gene end was trimmed by 1 base and the J gene end by 0 bases; junction bases not matched to a gene: 4. Per the germline V gene, CDR1 is PRHDT and CDR2 is FYEKMQ (reference sequence). This CDR3 spans 16 amino acids. The CDR3 region is CASSLVGSGSSYEQYF. CDR3 in DNA: TGTGCCAGCAGCTTAGTAGGTAGCGGGAGCTCCTACGAGCAGTACTTC.

This chain connects TRBV4-1 to TRBJ2-7; D may be TRBD1 (6 bases). CDR1 and CDR2 (germline): MGHRA, YSYEKL. Trimming took off 1 base at V and 2 bases at J, with 12 bases between the two ends. The CDR3 extends over 15 amino acids. CDR3 region: CASSQGGQAAYEQYF. As DNA, the CDR3 is TGCGCCAGCAGCCAAGGGGGACAAGCGGCCTACGAGCAGTACTTC.

The table lists this clonotype with a few counts. The chain joins TRBV7-9 to TRBJ2-7; 14 bases fit TRBD2. Germline lookup yields CDR1 SEHNR and CDR2 FQNEAQ (reference sequence). This CDR3 is 17 amino acids long. The trim removed 4 bases at V and 10 bases at J, leaving 15 bases unmatched. CDR3 sequence (DNA): TGTGCCAGCAGCTCCCGGACTAGCGGGGGGCCTCTTGAGGCCCAGTACTTC. Its translation is CASSSRTSGGPLEAQYF. The whole variable domain, filled in from reference TRBV7-9 and TRBJ2-7, reads DTGVSQNPRHKITKRGQNVTFRCDPISEHNRLYWYRQTLGQGPEFLTYFQNEAQLEKSRLLSDRFSAERPKGSFSTLEIQRTEQGDSAMYLCASSSRTSGGPLEAQYFGPGTRLTVT.

The V and J genes are TRBV24-1 and TRBJ2-7; possible D gene TRBD1, 6 bases. V was cut by 2 bases and J by 1 base, with 14 bases left in between. The CDR3 covers 16 residues. Germline loops: CDR1 KGHDR, CDR2 SFDVKD. The CDR3 region has the DNA TGTGCCACCAGTGATTCCCGGGACATGAGTTCCTACGAGCAGTACTTC. Encoded protein: CATSDSRDMSSYEQYF.

This clonotype was observed a handful of times. The CDR3 here is CASGTSGSSTDTQYF. As DNA, the CDR3 is TGCGCCAGTGGCACTAGCGGATCTAGCACAGATACGCAGTATTTT. The chain links TRBV5-1 to TRBJ2-3, with 8 positions matching TRBD2. CDR3 length equals 15 residues. Trimming at V came to 8 bases and at J to 0 bases, leaving 8 bases not matched to a gene. In germline, CDR1 is SGHRS, CDR2 YFSETQ. Full variable domain (rest looked up from reference TRBV5-1 and TRBJ2-3): KAGVTQTPRYLIKTRGQQVTLSCSPISGHRSVSWYQQTPGQGLQFLFEYFSETQRNKGNFPGRFSGRQFSNSRSEMNVSTLELGDSALYLCASGTSGSSTDTQYFGPGTRLTVL.

The V gene is TRBV7-2, the J gene TRBJ1-6; possibly TRBD1 for D (6 bases). The CDR3 sequence is 15 residues long. Trimming left V 5 bases short and J 7 bases short, with 15 bases between. Germline CDR1 SGHTA, CDR2 FQGNSA. For the CDR3, the DNA is TGTGCCAGCAGCCCACGGGGGGCGCAGAATTCACCCCTCCACTTT. Translating it yields CASSPRGAQNSPLHF.

CDR3 coding DNA: TGTGCCAGCAGTGAAGGGGGCCAGTTCTTC. This sequence encodes CASSEGGQFF. This rearrangement joins TRBV2 to TRBJ2-1; tentative D call: TRBD1 (5 bases). The CDR3 is 10 amino acids. V dropped 1 base and J dropped 13 bases, with 5 bases sitting between them. CDR1 SNHLY and CDR2 FYNNEI come from the germline V gene.

The CDR3 loop is CATAGGSPGEQYF. The CDR3 nucleotides read TGTGCCACCGCTGGAGGTTCCCCGGGCGAGCAGTACTTC. V gene TRBV10-3 combines with J gene TRBJ2-7; possible D gene TRBD2, 5 bases. Trimming stripped 10 bases from V and 6 bases from J, with 19 bases between. The germline CDR1 and CDR2 sequences are ENHRY and SYGVKD. This CDR3 spans 13 amino acids.

Points on this clonotype: A read error may be the cause here, since a much bigger clone is one base away. The chain combines TRBV7-3 with TRBJ2-5, with 7 bases matching TRBD1. Germline CDR1 and CDR2: SGHTA and FQGTGA. This CDR3 contains 16 residues. Unmatched junction bases numbered 14, after V lost 5 bases and J lost 5 bases. CDR3 sequence: CASSPMPTGQGETQYF. The CDR3 nucleotides are TGTGCCAGCAGCCCAATGCCGACAGGGCAAGGGGAGACCCAGTACTTC.

This clonotype has only a few counts. The J gene is TRBJ2-6, the V gene TRBV27, with 7 bases fitting TRBD2. This CDR3 spans 18 amino acids. Germline V gives CDR1 MNHEY, CDR2 SMNVEV (reference sequence). The ends lost 4 bases at V and 0 bases at J; junction bases unmatched: 9. This CDR3 is CASSSTRGVYSGANVLTF. The CDR3 DNA reads as TGTGCCAGCAGTTCGACTCGGGGGGTTTACTCTGGGGCCAACGTCCTGACTTTC.

The V call is TRBV9, the J call TRBJ2-7; 8 nucleotides align to TRBD2. The CDR3 runs 16 residues. The germline V gene encodes CDR1 SGDLS and CDR2 YYNGEE. After removal of 0 bases from V and 2 bases from J, the junction contained 7 bases not matched to a gene. For the CDR3, the DNA is TGTGCCAGCAGCGTAGGAGGAGATAGCGGGGCCTACGAGCAGTACTTC. Amino acids: CASSVGGDSGAYEQYF.

This chain connects TRBV4-2 to TRBJ1-6; 7 bases are a match to TRBD1. The CDR3 runs to 16 residues. Trimming at V came to 0 bases and at J to 7 bases, leaving 6 bases not matched to a gene. CDR1 is LGHNA and CDR2 is YNFKEQ in the germline V gene. The CDR3 DNA reads TGTGCCAGCAGCCAAGACTTGGCAGGGGGGAATTCACCCCTCCACTTT. It specifies CASSQDLAGGNSPLHF.

The sample holds a few counts of this clonotype. The chain combines TRBV12-3 or TRBV12-4 with TRBJ1-4; maybe TRBD1 (5 bases). V was trimmed by 7 bases and J by 7 bases, leaving 16 bases between them. This CDR3 region has 14 residues. The DNA for the CDR3 is TGTGCCAGCACTCGGACATGGAGTGGTGAAAAACTGTTTTTT. Translating it yields CASTRTWSGEKLFF.

The chain uses TRBV11-2 and TRBJ2-1; D is unclear. V dropped 3 bases and J dropped 6 bases, with 12 bases sitting between them. The CDR3 extends over 14 amino acids. Germline CDR1 and CDR2: SGHAT and FQNNGV. CDR3 amino acids: CASSLAGPGNEQFF. Here the CDR3 DNA reads TGTGCCAGCAGCTTGGCCGGACCAGGCAATGAGCAGTTCTTC.

This chain joins TRBV27 and TRBJ2-7; D ambiguous. Germline V gene data show CDR1 as MNHEY and CDR2 as SMNVEV (reference sequence). The CDR3 covers 15 residues. Trimming took off 3 bases at V and 10 bases at J, with 22 bases between the two ends. The CDR3 spells CASSFSSGRPTTQYF. The CDR3 DNA reads as TGTGCCAGCAGTTTTTCCTCGGGCCGCCCGACAACCCAGTACTTC.

The genes are TRBV29-1 and TRBJ2-1; 8 bases align to TRBD2. The CDR3 spans 14 residues. Trimming removed 7 bases from V and 6 bases from J; junction bases left unmatched: 11. Germline V CDR1 and CDR2: SQVTM, ANQGSEA. This CDR3 is CSARDSGGGNEQFF. The CDR3 DNA reads TGCAGCGCTAGGGACTCGGGGGGGGGCAATGAGCAGTTCTTC.

V is TRBV6-5 and J is TRBJ1-2; D not resolved. This CDR3 comprises 14 residues. Trimming took off 0 bases at V and 6 bases at J, with 11 bases between the two ends. Germline V gene sequence: CDR1 MNHEY, CDR2 SVGAGI. CDR3 sequence: CASSYSGQADGYTF. In DNA, the CDR3 is TGTGCCAGCAGTTACTCTGGGCAGGCTGATGGCTACACCTTC.

In the case of this clonotype: This likely comes from a read error, as the CDR3 has no conserved phenylalanine or tryptophan at its end. The chain recombines TRBV12-3 or TRBV12-4 with TRBJ2-3; possible D gene TRBD1, 6 bases. V was clipped by 6 bases and J by 0 bases, with 16 bases between them. CDR3 length equals 16 residues. Written as DNA, the CDR3 is TGTGCCAGCAGCTCTGGGGGCACACATAGCACAGATACGCAGTATTCT. Protein sequence: CASSSGGTHSTDTQYS.